This T cell receptor beta chain was identified in a study of blood T cell repertoires in COVID-19. In the study overall: COVID-19 samples, acute and convalescent, were from the United States, Italy and Spain.

Only one count was recorded for this clone. Authors' processing steps: Researchers report that nucleated cell counts were estimated from reference gene primer amplification. Clones were read by immunoSEQ multiplex PCR, and TCRdb kept only the in-frame ones, dropping some. V and J calls plus clone size are reproduced from that table; the DNA served to infer D and trimming. In the table there are several thousand clones, 86% of which are singletons. This CDR3 has 16 amino acids. Germline CDR1 SGHVS, CDR2 FQNEAQ. Trimming took 1 base from V and 5 from J; bases not matched to a gene: 8. The chain joins TRBV7-8 to TRBJ2-1, with 7 bases aligning to TRBD2. This TCR was sampled from a human donor with active COVID-19. The donor label of this sample is uncertain. Sequences were obtained from peripheral blood. The CDR3 DNA reads TGTGCCAGCAGCTTAGTCCGGGCTAGCGGCCACAATGAGCAGTTCTTC. Residues: CASSLVRASGHNEQFF.